A selection of T cell receptor beta chains follows, all from one sample in a study of OX40 agonist ivuxolimab in advanced cancers. Data came from immunoSEQ multiplex PCR; TCRdb stores just in-frame clones and leaves some out. This sample has about 88,000 clones, with around 87% found just once. The specimen comprised CD4+ or CD8+ T cells sorted from blood, sampled in a trial of the OX40 agonist ivuxolimab. These receptor sequences come from an adult with an advanced solid tumor such as melanoma, head and neck, liver or kidney cancer. Each CDR3 is given with its conserved first and last residue. The D gene is left open where the match is weak. Not all rows give a size; the values are once, few, many and, for expanded clones, a class.

>TRBV5-8|TRBD2|TRBJ2-3|-
TGTGCCAGCAGCCTTAGCGGGGGCAGCACAGATACGCAGTATTTT
CASSLSGGSTDTQYF
>TRBV10-1|-|TRBJ2-1|once
TGCGCAAGTCAGCGAGGGAACTACAATGAGCAGTTCTTC
CASQRGNYNEQFF
>TRBV28|-|TRBJ2-3|-
TGTGCCAGCACCCTCATGGGGACAGATACGCAGTATTTT
CASTLMGTDTQYF
>TRBV19|-|TRBJ2-5|-
TGTGCCAGTAGTACAGGACGGATCCAAGAGACCCAGTACTTC
CASSTGRIQETQYF
>TRBV7-2|TRBD1|TRBJ2-7|-
TGTGCCAGCAGCCAAAGAAAACAGGGGATGAACAGAGGCGAGCAGTACTTC
CASSQRKQGMNRGEQYF
>TRBV4-2|-|TRBJ1-6|few
TGTGCCAGCAGCCAAGATCGGGCAGGGGCTTCACCCCTCCACTTT
CASSQDRAGASPLHF
>TRBV7-2|TRBD1|TRBJ2-7|-
TGTGCCAGCAGCTTAGGGGCCGGGACAGGGGGCGAGCAGTACTTC
CASSLGAGTGGEQYF
>TRBV11-2|TRBD2|TRBJ2-3|-
TGTGCCAGCAGCTATAGCGGGAGGAGCACAGATACGCAGTATTTT
CASSYSGRSTDTQYF
>TRBV18|-|TRBJ2-2|-
TGTGCCAGCTCACCACAAGCTACCGGGGAGCTGTTTTTT
CASSPQATGELFF
>TRBV19|TRBD1|TRBJ2-7|-
TGTGCCAGTAGCACCCGCCGGGACAGCCACTCCTACGAGCAGTACTTC
CASSTRRDSHSYEQYF
>TRBV6-1|-|TRBJ2-3|-
TGTGCCAGCAGTGTGAACTACAGGGTAGATACGCAGTATTTT
CASSVNYRVDTQYF
>TRBV7-9|TRBD1|TRBJ2-5|-
TGTGCCAGCAGCTCCCTCAGGGGGCAAGAGACCCAGTACTTC
CASSSLRGQETQYF
>TRBV5-4|-|TRBJ1-4|-
TGTGCCAGCAGCTTGGCGGACAACCCAACTAATGAAAAACTGTTTTTT
CASSLADNPTNEKLFF
>TRBV2|-|TRBJ1-4|-
TGTGCCAGCGGCGGGGACCATGAAAAACTGTTTTTT
CASGGDHEKLFF
>TRBV7-2|-|TRBJ1-2|-
TGTGCCAGCAGCCCCACCAACTATGGCTACACCTTC
CASSPTNYGYTF
>TRBV5-1|-|TRBJ2-2|once
TGCGCCAGCAGCGATACCGGACGGGTAAACACCGGGGAGCTGTTTTTT
CASSDTGRVNTGELFF
>TRBV9|TRBD2|TRBJ2-3|once
TGTGCCAGCAGCGTAGTTACCGGGGGGGCCCCTACGCAGTATTTT
CASSVVTGGAPTQYF
>TRBV30|-|TRBJ1-2|-
TGTGCCTGGAGCCCGGGGGATGGCTACACCTTC
CAWSPGDGYTF
>TRBV5-1|TRBD2|TRBJ2-3|-
TGCGCCAGCAGCTTGGTATTAGCGGGAGGCTCAGATACGCAGTATTTT
CASSLVLAGGSDTQYF
>TRBV5-1|TRBD1|TRBJ2-3|-
TGCGCCAGCAGCTTGGTCGGACAGGGGGCGACAGATACGCAGTATTTT
CASSLVGQGATDTQYF